This entry lists 14 T cell receptor beta chains sequenced from one sample in a study of T cell repertoires in cytomegalovirus infection. Antigens for these TCRs are unknown. MiXCR was run by TCRdb on the reads, yielding one entry per CDR3 protein. The table lists under 350,000 distinct CDR3 sequences, roughly a fifth of them singletons. This material consisted of cultured PBMCs, taken from culture after CMV antigen stimulation. The receptors shown here come from a human donor in good health (CMV status not recorded). Some clones in this sample may be carry-over from other donors' samples.

The chain has TRBV7-6 and TRBJ2-3, with 11 positions matching TRBD2. Per the germline V gene, CDR1 is SGHVS and CDR2 is FNYEAQ. V dropped 5 bases and J dropped 6; count of bases not matched to a gene: 19. The CDR3 loop spans 19 amino acids. CDR3 sequence: CASSGLKERLAGIADTQYF. The CDR3 DNA reads as TGTGCCAGCAGCGGACTAAAGGAGAGACTAGCGGGAATTGCGGATACGCAGTATTTT.

This clonotype showed up many times. The CDR3 protein is CASSTWGAGGVYGYTF. The CDR3 region has the DNA TGTGCCAGCAGCACTTGGGGGGCAGGGGGTGTCTATGGCTACACCTTC. This chain links TRBV7-8 with TRBJ1-2, with 7 bases aligning to TRBD1. V shed 5 bases, J shed 4 bases, and the junction held 13 bases outside the gene matches. CDR1 is SGHVS, CDR2 FQNEAQ, per germline. The CDR3 spans 16 residues.

This clonotype turned up a few times. This chain connects TRBV6-1 to TRBJ1-1, with TRBD1 as a possible D gene (5 bases). V was trimmed by 6 bases and J by 2 bases, leaving 13 bases between them. The CDR3 loop spans 14 amino acids. CDR1 is MNHNS and CDR2 is SASEGT in the germline V gene. Written as DNA, the CDR3 is TGTGCCAGCAGAGTTTCGGGGGTAAACACTGAAGCTTTCTTT. It is translated as CASRVSGVNTEAFF.

This clonotype came up a few times. V gene TRBV11-3 combines with J gene TRBJ2-1, with D unclear. The CDR3 spans 13 residues. V shed 5 bases and J shed 4 bases, with 9 bases lying between them. Germline assignment: CDR1 SGHNT and CDR2 YENEEA. CDR3 in DNA: TGTGCCAGCAGCCTCATGGGTTACAATGAGCAGTTCTTC. Translation: CASSLMGYNEQFF.

A few counts support this clonotype. The chain recombines TRBV5-4 with TRBJ2-1; perhaps D is TRBD1 or TRBD2 (7 bases each). The CDR3 length is 14 residues. Deletions cut 6 bases from V and 5 bases from J, with 15 bases between. Germline V lookup: CDR1 SGHNT, CDR2 YYREEE (reference sequence). CDR3 amino acids: CASTREGAHNEQFF. In DNA form, the CDR3 reads TGTGCCAGCACGAGGGAGGGGGCACACAATGAGCAGTTCTTC.

This clonotype was counted ten times or more. This rearrangement joins TRBV7-8 to TRBJ1-6; D gene unclear. This CDR3 is 15 amino acids long. V dropped 1 base and J dropped 8 bases, with 12 bases sitting between them. The germline CDR1 and CDR2 sequences are SGHVS and FQNEAQ. The CDR3, as DNA: TGTGCCAGCAGCTTAGGTCGGGCCGTAGATTCACCCCTCCACTTT. It specifies CASSLGRAVDSPLHF.

The chain uses TRBV7-8 and TRBJ2-2, with D possibly matching TRBD2 (6 bases). Germline V gives CDR1 SGHVS, CDR2 FQNEAQ. This CDR3 has 17 residues. V was pared by 5 bases and J by 5 bases, with 21 bases between. Written as DNA, the CDR3 is TGTGCCAGCAGCCCCGTAATCGGGAGAACGGGTACCGGGGAGCTGTTTTTT. Residues: CASSPVIGRTGTGELFF.

The chain has TRBV4-3 and TRBJ2-7; 13 nucleotides line up with TRBD2. V shed 3 bases, J shed 0 bases, and the junction held 5 bases outside the gene matches. CDR3 length: 17 amino acids. Germline assignment: CDR1 LGHNA and CDR2 YSLEER. The CDR3 DNA reads TGCGCCAGCAGCCATTACGGGACTAGCGGGGACTCCTACGAGCAGTACGTC. This translates into CASSHYGTSGDSYEQYV.

There are many counts of this clonotype. In DNA form, the CDR3 reads TGTGCCAGCAGCCCCCCTATCAGTAAATCCTACGAGCAGTACGTC. It is translated as CASSPPISKSYEQYV. V and J are TRBV7-9 and TRBJ2-7; unclear D gene. The V and J ends lost 5 bases and 1 base respectively, with 15 bases between them. Looked up from germline, CDR1 is SEHNR and CDR2 is FQNEAQ (reference sequence). This CDR3 has 15 amino acids.

The V call is TRBV10-3, the J call TRBJ1-3; 12 nucleotides line up with TRBD1. From germline, CDR1 is ENHRY and CDR2 SYGVKD. The CDR3 extends over 17 amino acids. J was trimmed by 0 bases and V by 6 bases; bases with no gene match: 6. The CDR3 DNA reads as TGTGCCATCAGGGCCGGGACAGGGGGCTACTCTGGAAACACCATATATTTT. This encodes CAIRAGTGGYSGNTIYF.

This clonotype has just a few counts. The V call is TRBV19, the J call TRBJ2-1; D ambiguous. CDR1 is LNHDA and CDR2 is SQIVND in the germline V gene (reference sequence). The V and J ends lost 3 bases and 5 bases respectively, with 11 bases between them. This CDR3 spans 14 amino acids. The CDR3 sequence is CASSMGPANNEQFF. CDR3 nucleotides: TGTGCCAGTAGTATGGGTCCAGCAAACAATGAGCAGTTCTTC.

The V call is TRBV6-2 or TRBV6-3, the J call TRBJ1-2; 8 bases match TRBD1. Germline V gives CDR1 MNHEY, CDR2 SVGEGT. V dropped 5 bases and J dropped 2; count of bases not matched to a gene: 10. The CDR3 extends over 16 amino acids. The chain's CDR3 is CASSAAPGQENYGYTF. The CDR3, as DNA: TGTGCCAGCAGTGCGGCTCCGGGACAGGAGAACTATGGCTACACCTTC.

This clonotype was picked up many times. V is TRBV7-8 and J is TRBJ1-2; a weak D match, TRBD1 (5 bases). Germline V gene sequence: CDR1 SGHVS, CDR2 FQNEAQ. There are 13 residues in the CDR3. Trimming removed 1 base at V and 7 bases at J, with 10 bases between. Written as DNA, the CDR3 is TGTGCCAGCAGCTTAGTCAGGGAAGGTGGCTACACCTTC. This sequence encodes CASSLVREGGYTF.

This clonotype was counted between two and nine times. The chain combines TRBV5-1 with TRBJ1-1; D remains ambiguous. The V end lost 0 bases, the J end lost 2 bases, and 8 bases lay between the germline ends. Germline CDR1 and CDR2: SGHRS and YFSETQ. CDR3 length: 14 amino acids. The CDR3 sequence is CASSLVTANTEAFF. CDR3 nucleotide sequence: TGCGCCAGCAGCTTGGTTACAGCAAACACTGAAGCTTTCTTT. Based on the CDR3 plus reference TRBV5-1 and TRBJ1-1, the full variable domain is KAGVTQTPRYLIKTRGQQVTLSCSPISGHRSVSWYQQTPGQGLQFLFEYFSETQRNKGNFPGRFSGRQFSNSRSEMNVSTLELGDSALYLCASSLVTANTEAFFGQGTRLTVV.